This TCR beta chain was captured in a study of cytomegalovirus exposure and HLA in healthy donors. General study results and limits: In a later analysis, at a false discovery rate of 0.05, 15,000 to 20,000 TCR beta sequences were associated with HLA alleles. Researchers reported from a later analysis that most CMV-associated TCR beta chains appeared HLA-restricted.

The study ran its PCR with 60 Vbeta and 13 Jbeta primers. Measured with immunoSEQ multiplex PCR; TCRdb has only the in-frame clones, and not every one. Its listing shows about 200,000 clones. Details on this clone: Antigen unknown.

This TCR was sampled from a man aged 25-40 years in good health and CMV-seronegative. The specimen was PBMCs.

CDR3 DNA: TGTGCCAGCAGCCAAGAGGGGCTCGGGGGACTAGCGGGCCGTACGGAGACCCAGTACTTC. This encodes CASSQEGLGGLAGRTETQYF. The chain combines TRBV4-2 with TRBJ2-5; 12 bases match TRBD2. Trimming took 0 bases from V and 5 from J; bases not matched to a gene: 16. Germline CDR1 LGHNA, CDR2 YNFKEQ. There are 20 residues in the CDR3.